This T cell receptor beta chain originates from a study of a mutant IDH1 vaccine in newly diagnosed glioma. Clones were read by immunoSEQ multiplex PCR, and TCRdb kept only the in-frame ones, dropping some. The table shows fewer than 35,000 clones, with approximately 80% occurring only once. Trimming took off 4 bases at V and 4 bases at J, with 5 bases between the two ends. CDR1 and CDR2 (germline): SGHNT, YYREEE (reference sequence). CDR3 size: 11 residues. Indicated time point: week 35, safety follow-up. The vaccine gave 300 ug of a 20-mer mutant IDH1 peptide subcutaneously per dose. About this clone itself: Its antigen is as yet unknown.

Sequenced here: PBMCs, sampled from a glioma patient whose treatment included an IDH1 peptide vaccine. The clonotype originates from a man younger than 40 with glioma. V usage is TRBV5-4 and J usage is TRBJ2-5, with D unresolved. Here the CDR3 DNA reads TGTGCCAGCAGCCAGGCAGAGACCCAGTACTTC. This sequence encodes CASSQAETQYF.